The source of this TCR beta chain is a study of early T cells in non-severe SARS-CoV-2 infection. Study at large: It was bulk RNA from unsorted whole blood that was sequenced, and the chains were unpaired. Overall study findings and caveats: Comparison of clonotypes with VDJdb favored anti-spike CD8 responses while missing private and CD4 specificities.

V lost 4 bases to trimming and J lost 0 bases, with 12 bases between them. The V gene's germline CDR1 is MGHRA and CDR2 YSYEKL. CDR3 length: 16 amino acids. Note on this clonotype: Its cognate antigen is unknown.

The protocol attached unique molecular identifiers to individual cDNA molecules. Using its own MiXCR run on the 5' RACE reads, TCRdb lists one record per CDR3 protein. The data hold 60,000 or so distinct CDR3 sequences, with around 12% observed a single time. The receptor comes from an adult who was a healthcare worker with PCR-confirmed SARS-CoV-2 infection or an uninfected control (not recorded which). V gene TRBV4-1 combines with J gene TRBJ2-2; D perhaps matches TRBD2 (5 bases). Sequencing input: whole blood. The CDR3 DNA is TGCGCCAGCAGCCCCTTAGAGCGGTCGAACACCGGGGAGCTGTTTTTT. Translating gives CASSPLERSNTGELFF.